These 18 T cell receptor beta chains came from one sample sequenced in a study of T cell responses to AZD1222 COVID-19 vaccine. Generated by immunoSEQ multiplex PCR, the TCRdb table keeps only in-frame clones and is missing some. The sample yields 100,000 to 120,000 clones, 88% seen once. The sequences come from peripheral blood, collected on day 0 of AZD1222 vaccination. The receptors come from an adult in good health.

V and J are TRBV5-1 and TRBJ2-3; 10 bases fit TRBD2. The CDR3 is 16 residues long. V lost 3 bases and J lost 3; bases outside the gene matches: 7. Germline CDR1 SGHRS, CDR2 YFSETQ. The CDR3 spells CASSSGLAETTDTQYF. CDR3 DNA sequence: TGCGCCAGCAGCTCAGGACTAGCGGAGACTACAGATACGCAGTATTTT.

The genes are TRBV7-2 and TRBJ2-1; TRBD2 might be the D (6 bases). Germline V gives CDR1 SGHTA, CDR2 FQGNSA. V was trimmed by 5 bases and J by 1 base, leaving 15 bases between them. This CDR3 contains 16 residues. Here the CDR3 reads CASSSRGGASYNEQFF. The CDR3 DNA is TGTGCCAGCAGCAGCCGGGGCGGGGCTTCCTACAATGAGCAGTTCTTC.

The chain joins TRBV7-9 to TRBJ2-7; D is ambiguous. The CDR3 consists of 12 residues. Trimming shortened V by 7 bases and J by 8 bases, and 15 bases separated the two germline ends. The germline CDR1 and CDR2 sequences are SEHNR and FQNEAQ (reference sequence). The CDR3 region is CASNADIGKQYF. Written as DNA, the CDR3 is TGTGCCAGCAACGCGGATATCGGAAAGCAGTACTTC.

The CDR3 DNA reads TGTGCCAGCAGCCATTCCCTGACAGGGTCGAACACCGGGGAGCTGTTTTTT. Its translation: CASSHSLTGSNTGELFF. This sequence joins TRBV5-6 and TRBJ2-2, with TRBD1 matching over 7 bases. J gave up 0 bases and V 4 bases, and 9 bases lay outside the gene matches. Germline V gene sequence: CDR1 SGHDT, CDR2 YYEEEE. This CDR3 is 17 amino acids long.

The rearrangement uses TRBV3-1 (or the pseudogene TRBV3-2) and TRBJ2-7; D might be TRBD2 (6 bases). CDR1 is LGHDT and CDR2 is YNNKEL in the germline V gene (reference sequence). The germline V and J ends were trimmed by 1 base and 0 bases, with 13 bases remaining between them. The CDR3 contains 16 residues. CDR3 sequence reads: CASSQGVSGFSYEQYF. The CDR3 DNA follows: TGTGCCAGCAGCCAAGGGGTTAGCGGCTTCTCCTACGAGCAGTACTTC.

For this clone: This CDR3 is also generated by other DNA sequences in the sample. This chain links TRBV12-3 or TRBV12-4 with TRBJ1-1; maybe TRBD1 (5 bases). Trimming shortened V by 3 bases and J by 1 base, and 6 bases separated the two germline ends. The CDR3 contains 13 residues. The chain's CDR3 is CASSLGGNTEAFF. The CDR3, as DNA: TGTGCCAGCAGTTTGGGGGGGAACACTGAAGCTTTCTTT.

The chain links TRBV6-2 or TRBV6-3 to TRBJ1-3; D gene unclear. Germline V gives CDR1 MNHEY, CDR2 SVGEGT. CDR3 length equals 16 residues. The V end lost 6 bases, the J end lost 0 bases, and 15 bases lay between the germline ends. In nucleotides, the CDR3 is TGTGCCAGCAGCCCTGCTCCTCCTATCTCTGGAAACACCATATATTTT. This sequence encodes CASSPAPPISGNTIYF.

The genes are TRBV6-5 and TRBJ2-1; no clear D gene. The V gene's germline CDR1 is MNHEY and CDR2 SVGAGI. Trimming removed 5 bases from V and 7 bases from J, with 9 bases in between. The CDR3 loop spans 12 amino acids. The CDR3 region is CASSPQRNEQFF. The CDR3 bases are TGTGCCAGCAGTCCACAGAGAAATGAGCAGTTCTTC.

This rearrangement joins TRBV5-8 to TRBJ2-1, with TRBD2 matching over 12 bases. The CDR3 length is 16 residues. Germline V gene data show CDR1 as SGHTS and CDR2 as YDEGEE. The J segment lost 7 bases and the V segment lost 2 bases, leaving 7 bases of the junction unmatched. CDR3 in DNA: TGTGCCAGCAGCTTAGGACTAGCGGGGCTCCTAAATGAGCAGTTCTTC. Its translation is CASSLGLAGLLNEQFF.

This clone was recorded a few times. The rearrangement joins TRBV5-1 to TRBJ1-1, with TRBD1 matching over 8 bases. Germline trimming cut 4 bases from V and 5 bases from J; bases unmatched to any gene: 10. The germline gives CDR1 SGHRS, CDR2 YFSETQ. This CDR3 spans 15 amino acids. Here the CDR3 DNA reads TGCGCCAGCAGCCCCGGATCGGACAGGGTAACTGAAGCTTTCTTT. This gives the protein CASSPGSDRVTEAFF.

This sequence joins TRBV5-8 and TRBJ1-1; D is unresolved. This CDR3 comprises 13 residues. Deletions cut 3 bases from V and 0 bases from J, with 6 bases between. CDR1 SGHTS and CDR2 YDEGEE come from the germline V gene. CDR3 nucleotides: TGTGCCAGCAGCTCAAATATGAACACTGAAGCTTTCTTT. It yields the protein CASSSNMNTEAFF.

The chain joins TRBV5-4 to TRBJ2-3; D is possibly TRBD1 (5 bases). V shed 2 bases and J shed 2 bases, with 9 bases lying between them. The CDR3 covers 14 residues. The V gene's germline CDR1 is SGHNT and CDR2 YYREEE (reference sequence). In DNA form, the CDR3 reads TGTGCCAGCAGCTTACCAGGGAACACAGATACGCAGTATTTT. This codes for CASSLPGNTDTQYF.

This clone was seen just once. CDR3 region: CASSQGRTGGRREVQANYGYTF. CDR3 sequence (DNA): TGTGCCAGCAGCCAAGGAAGGACAGGGGGCAGGAGGGAGGTTCAGGCTAACTATGGCTACACCTTC. The genes are TRBV4-2 and TRBJ1-2, with 11 bases that match TRBD1. The junction had 19 bases not matched to a gene; V was cut back by 1 base and J by 0 bases. Germline V gene sequence: CDR1 LGHNA, CDR2 YNFKEQ. The CDR3 runs 22 residues.

J is TRBJ2-7 and V is TRBV27; D not certain. The CDR3 has 15 residues. V gave up 6 bases and J gave up 0 bases, with 15 bases separating them. CDR1 is MNHEY, CDR2 SMNVEV, per germline (reference sequence). The CDR3, as DNA: TGTGCCAGCAGATCTGGACGGTTGAGCTCCTACGAGCAGTACTTC. Its translation: CASRSGRLSSYEQYF.

Only a few counts were recorded for this clone. The CDR3: CASSPQGASNQPQHF. The CDR3 DNA follows: TGTGCCAGCAGCCCCCAGGGGGCAAGCAATCAGCCCCAGCATTTT. V and J are TRBV7-8 and TRBJ1-5; the match to TRBD1 covers 8 bases. Germline values: CDR1 SGHVS, CDR2 FQNEAQ. V lost 5 bases, J lost 1 base, and 4 bases stayed unmatched. The length of the CDR3 is 15 residues.

The chain recombines TRBV11-2 with TRBJ2-5, with 7 bases matching TRBD1. V was clipped by 3 bases and J by 3 bases; unmatched bases: 7. The CDR3 has 15 residues. Germline V gives CDR1 SGHAT, CDR2 FQNNGV. The CDR3 sequence: CASSFNVGTEETQYF. Written as DNA, the CDR3 is TGTGCCAGCAGCTTTAATGTGGGGACAGAAGAGACCCAGTACTTC.

This clone is termed medium-sized. The sample contains more than one DNA sequence encoding this CDR3. The chain has TRBV11-3 and TRBJ1-3; no definite D call. V lost 5 bases to trimming and J lost 3 bases, with 8 bases between them. The CDR3 covers 13 residues. The germline CDR1 and CDR2 sequences are SGHNT and YENEEA. The CDR3 region has the DNA TGTGCCAGCAGCGCTGTCTTTGGAAACACCATATATTTT. Its protein product is CASSAVFGNTIYF. The full variable domain, completed using reference TRBV11-3 and TRBJ1-3, is EAGVVQSPRYKIIEKKQPVAFWCNPISGHNTLYWYLQNLGQGPELLIRYENEEAVDDSQLPKDRFSAERLKGVDSTLKIQPAELGDSAVYLCASSAVFGNTIYFGEGSWLTVV.

The chain carries TRBV18 and TRBJ2-3, with 9 bases lining up with TRBD1. From germline, CDR1 is KGHSH and CDR2 LQKENI. The CDR3 runs to 15 residues. J lost 0 bases, V lost 5 bases, and 3 bases had no gene match. The CDR3 sequence: CASSSGQGSTDTQYF. As DNA, the CDR3 is TGTGCCAGCTCATCGGGACAGGGTAGCACAGATACGCAGTATTTT.